Listed below are T cell receptor beta chains from one sample, sequenced in a study of shared clonotypes between healthy human individuals. The repertoire was sequenced with immunoSEQ multiplex PCR; TCRdb's copy has only in-frame clones and lacks some. The table includes around 2,000,000 clones, over 85% detected once. Sample: naive CD8+ T cells sorted from blood. Receptors were obtained from a man aged 18 to 35 in good health. CDR3s leave out the opening cysteine and the closing phenylalanine or tryptophan. Clone size, where shown, is once, few, many, or a class for clones that have expanded.

v_call	j_call	clone_size	cdr3_aa
TRBV4-1	TRBJ1-6	NA	ASSQDPQGEHSPLH
TRBV9	TRBJ2-7	NA	ASSPSGSGLEQY
TRBV28	TRBJ2-7	NA	ASSLPGADEQY
TRBV29-1	TRBJ2-1	NA	SVEEMDRDGVNEQF
TRBV4-3	TRBJ2-1	NA	ASSREGNSYNEQF
TRBV18	TRBJ1-1	NA	ASSPLNRADTEAF
TRBV4-1	TRBJ1-1	NA	ASSQQTGVTEAF
TRBV5-6	TRBJ2-7	NA	ASSLGASGGSYEQY
TRBV11-1	TRBJ1-1	NA	ASREGNTEAF
TRBV7-2	TRBJ2-7	NA	ASSFRRQDEQY
TRBV7-9	TRBJ2-3	once	ASSLPSGLATSTDTQY
TRBV5-8	TRBJ1-1	NA	ASSLGQGSEAF
TRBV13	TRBJ2-3	NA	ASSAGTASWGNTDTQY
TRBV4-3	TRBJ2-1	NA	ASSQFLAGESYNEQF
TRBV27	TRBJ2-7	NA	ASSLGGPYEQY
TRBV28	TRBJ2-3	NA	ASRRGTDTQY
TRBV9	TRBJ2-7	NA	ASSGTGALQY
TRBV7-6	TRBJ2-1	NA	ASSSGLAGTNNEQF
TRBV27	TRBJ1-6	NA	ASSWQGIQSPLH
TRBV20-1	TRBJ2-7	NA	SAREWDEQY
TRBV19	TRBJ2-7	NA	ASSVRGQSSYEQY
TRBV4-2	TRBJ1-1	NA	ASSQDQGVNTEAF
TRBV12-5	TRBJ2-7	NA	ASGKDYSYEQY
TRBV7-2	TRBJ2-3	NA	ASSLGTASTDTQY
TRBV30	TRBJ1-5	NA	AWSDRSREGNQPQH
TRBV2	TRBJ1-4	NA	ASSGNIATNEKLF
TRBV10-2	TRBJ2-1	NA	ASSRGLAYNEQF
TRBV2	TRBJ2-7	NA	ASSDLIGDEQY
TRBV5-6	TRBJ2-3	NA	ASSLEHDRAGDTDTQY
TRBV29-1	TRBJ2-1	NA	SVMTGSNEQF
TRBV4-1	TRBJ2-7	NA	ASSLGQGIAEQY
TRBV25-1	TRBJ1-4	NA	ASNDAGAEEKLF
TRBV4-2	TRBJ1-5	NA	ASSQVMWETGNQPQH
TRBV19	TRBJ1-1	NA	ASSTQRPGYTEAF
TRBV19	TRBJ2-7	NA	ASSIAPTSRGEQY
TRBV9	TRBJ2-5	NA	ASSVEEGGEGRTQY
TRBV30	TRBJ2-1	NA	AWSFSGGGGYYNEQF
TRBV6-1	TRBJ2-7	once	ASSDPGGAYEQY
TRBV4-1	TRBJ2-2	NA	ASSLRVGTGELF
TRBV2	TRBJ1-5	once	ASSEFDGISNQPQH
TRBV19	TRBJ1-6	NA	ASNRDSSYNSPLH
TRBV27	TRBJ2-2	NA	ASLPSLGQIHTGELF
TRBV7-3	TRBJ2-2	NA	ASSLVGGTTGELF
TRBV15	TRBJ2-1	NA	ATSSIGALTLYNEQF
TRBV5-1	TRBJ2-3	NA	ASSLARQGASTDTQY
TRBV4-1	TRBJ2-1	NA	ASSQGVGEPSYNEQF
TRBV11-2	TRBJ1-4	NA	ASSLANEKLF
TRBV5-1	TRBJ2-7	NA	ASSSNREVSYEQY
TRBV7-2	TRBJ1-6	NA	ASSHPGGDNSPLH
TRBV7-9	TRBJ1-4	NA	ASSSPSTTNEKLF
TRBV28	TRBJ1-4	NA	ASSFRGGSEKLF
TRBV15	TRBJ1-2	NA	ATSRPSRGVYGYT
TRBV4-1	TRBJ2-3	NA	ASSQVAGVLSDTQY
TRBV2	TRBJ2-6	once	ASKSSRSGANVLT